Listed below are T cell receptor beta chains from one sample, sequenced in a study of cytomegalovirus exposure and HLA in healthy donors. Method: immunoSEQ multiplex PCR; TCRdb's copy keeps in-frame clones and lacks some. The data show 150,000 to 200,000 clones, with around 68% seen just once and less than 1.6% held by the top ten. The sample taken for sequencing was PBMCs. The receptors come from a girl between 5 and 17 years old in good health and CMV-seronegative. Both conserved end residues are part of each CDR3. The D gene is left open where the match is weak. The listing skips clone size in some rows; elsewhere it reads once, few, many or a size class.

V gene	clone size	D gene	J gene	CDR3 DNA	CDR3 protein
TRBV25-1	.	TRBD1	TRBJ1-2	TGTGCCAGCAGTGACGGACAGGGGGCATTGGGTGGCTACACCTTC	CASSDGQGALGGYTF
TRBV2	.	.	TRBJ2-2	TGTGCCAGCAGTGTAAGGGGTATCACCGGGGAGCTGTTTTTT	CASSVRGITGELFF
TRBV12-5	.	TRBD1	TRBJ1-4	TGTGCTAGTGGTTTAGGGGGCGCGGGTGAAAAACTGTTTTTT	CASGLGGAGEKLFF
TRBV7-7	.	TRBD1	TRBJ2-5	TGTGCTAGCAGCCCGGACAGGGGACGAGAGACCCAGTACTTC	CASSPDRGRETQYF
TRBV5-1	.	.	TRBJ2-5	TGCGCCAGCAGCTGGGGGCCAGGGCAAGAGACCCAGTACTTC	CASSWGPGQETQYF
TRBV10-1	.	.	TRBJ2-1	TGCGCCAGCAGTGAGTTGGGTCGTAGGAGTTCATACAATGAGCAGTTCTTC	CASSELGRRSSYNEQFF
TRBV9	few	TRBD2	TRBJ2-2	TGTGCCAGCAGCGTAGAAGCGGGGGGGAACACCGGGGAGCTGTTTTTT	CASSVEAGGNTGELFF
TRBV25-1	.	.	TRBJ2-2	TGTGCCAGCAGTGAATTCGGGGTTAACACCGGGGAGCTGTTTTTT	CASSEFGVNTGELFF
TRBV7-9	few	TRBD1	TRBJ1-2	TGTGCCAGCAGCCAGACAGGGAATGCTGGCTACACCTTC	CASSQTGNAGYTF
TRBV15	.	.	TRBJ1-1	TGTGCCACCAGCAGAGATGGAGGGGCGAGTACTGAAGCTTTCTTT	CATSRDGGASTEAFF